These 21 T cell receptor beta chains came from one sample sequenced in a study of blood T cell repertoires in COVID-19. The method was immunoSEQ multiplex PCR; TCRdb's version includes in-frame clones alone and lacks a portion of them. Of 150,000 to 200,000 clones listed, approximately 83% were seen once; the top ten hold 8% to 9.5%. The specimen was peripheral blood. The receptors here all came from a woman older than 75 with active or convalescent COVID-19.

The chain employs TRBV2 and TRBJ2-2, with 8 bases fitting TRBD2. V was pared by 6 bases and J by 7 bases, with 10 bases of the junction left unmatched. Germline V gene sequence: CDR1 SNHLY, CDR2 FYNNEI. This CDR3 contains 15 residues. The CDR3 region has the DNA TGTGCCAGCAGGCTTAGCGGGGTGTACTACGGGGAGCTGTTTTTT. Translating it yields CASRLSGVYYGELFF.

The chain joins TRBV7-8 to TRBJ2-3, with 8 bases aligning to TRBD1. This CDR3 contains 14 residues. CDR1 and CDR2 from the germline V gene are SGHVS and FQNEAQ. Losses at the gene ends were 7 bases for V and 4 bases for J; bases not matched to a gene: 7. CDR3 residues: CASTGQGRSDTQYF. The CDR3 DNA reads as TGTGCCAGCACCGGACAGGGAAGGTCAGATACGCAGTATTTT.

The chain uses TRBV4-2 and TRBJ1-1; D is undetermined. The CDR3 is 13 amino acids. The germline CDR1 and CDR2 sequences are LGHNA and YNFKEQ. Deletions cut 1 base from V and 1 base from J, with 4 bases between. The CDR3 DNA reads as TGTGCCAGCAGCCAAGTCCAGAACACTGAAGCTTTCTTT. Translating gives CASSQVQNTEAFF.

The CDR3 bases are TGCGCCAGCAGTGAGAAAGGCCGACCGGGAACTAATGAAAAACTGTTTTTT. Protein sequence: CASSEKGRPGTNEKLFF. This chain uses TRBV10-2 with TRBJ1-4, with no clear D. This CDR3 region has 17 residues. The germline V gene has CDR1 WSHSY and CDR2 SAAADI. V was shortened by 2 bases and J by 1 base, with 14 bases between the two germline ends.

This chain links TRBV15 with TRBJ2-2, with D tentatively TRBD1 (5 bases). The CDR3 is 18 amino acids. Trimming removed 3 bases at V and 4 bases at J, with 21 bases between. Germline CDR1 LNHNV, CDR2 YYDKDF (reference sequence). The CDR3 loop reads CATSSQYLGVASTGELFF. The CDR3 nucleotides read TGTGCCACCAGCAGCCAATACCTAGGGGTAGCTTCCACCGGGGAGCTGTTTTTT. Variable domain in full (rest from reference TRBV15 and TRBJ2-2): DAMVIQNPRYQVTQFGKPVTLSCSQTLNHNVMYWYQQKSSQAPKLLFHYYDKDFNNEADTPDNFQSRRPNTSFCFLDIRSPGLGDTAMYLCATSSQYLGVASTGELFFGEGSRLTVL.

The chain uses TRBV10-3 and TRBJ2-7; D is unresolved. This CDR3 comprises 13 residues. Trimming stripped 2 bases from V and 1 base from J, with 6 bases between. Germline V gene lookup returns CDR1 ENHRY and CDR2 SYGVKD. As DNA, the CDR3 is TGTGCCATCAGTGAGATGTCATCCTACGAGCAGTACTTC. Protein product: CAISEMSSYEQYF.

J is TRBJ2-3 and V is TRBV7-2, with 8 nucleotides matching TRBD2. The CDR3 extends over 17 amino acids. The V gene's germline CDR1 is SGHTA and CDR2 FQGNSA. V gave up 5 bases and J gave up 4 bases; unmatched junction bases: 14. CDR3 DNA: TGTGCCAGCAGCCTCGCCGTCCGACTAGCGATGGCAGATACGCAGTATTTT. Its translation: CASSLAVRLAMADTQYF.

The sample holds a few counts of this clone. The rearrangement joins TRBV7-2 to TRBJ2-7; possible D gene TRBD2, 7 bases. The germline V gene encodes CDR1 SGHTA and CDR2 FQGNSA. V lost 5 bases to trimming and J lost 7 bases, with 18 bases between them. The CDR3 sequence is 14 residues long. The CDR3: CASSLEGGAKEQYF. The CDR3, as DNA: TGTGCCAGCAGCCTAGAGGGGGGGGCAAAGGAGCAGTACTTC.

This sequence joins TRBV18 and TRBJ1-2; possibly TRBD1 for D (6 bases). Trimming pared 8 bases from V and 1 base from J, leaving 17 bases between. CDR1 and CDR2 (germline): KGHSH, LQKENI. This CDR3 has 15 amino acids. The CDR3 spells CASPKNRDSNYGYTF. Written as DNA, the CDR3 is TGTGCCAGCCCGAAAAACAGGGATAGTAACTATGGCTACACCTTC.

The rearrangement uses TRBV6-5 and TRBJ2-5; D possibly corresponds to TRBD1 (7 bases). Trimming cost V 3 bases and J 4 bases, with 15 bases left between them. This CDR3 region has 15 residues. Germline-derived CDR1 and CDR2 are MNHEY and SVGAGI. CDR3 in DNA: TGTGCCAGCAGTTATGGTCCAGGGGGGTCAGAGACCCAGTACTTC. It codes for CASSYGPGGSETQYF.

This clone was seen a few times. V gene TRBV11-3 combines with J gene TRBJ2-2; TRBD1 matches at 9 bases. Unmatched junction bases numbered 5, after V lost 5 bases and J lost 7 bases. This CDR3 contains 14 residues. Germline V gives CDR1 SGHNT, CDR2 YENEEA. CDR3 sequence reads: CASSQQGAGGELFF. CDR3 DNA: TGTGCCAGCAGCCAACAGGGGGCCGGCGGGGAGCTGTTTTTT.

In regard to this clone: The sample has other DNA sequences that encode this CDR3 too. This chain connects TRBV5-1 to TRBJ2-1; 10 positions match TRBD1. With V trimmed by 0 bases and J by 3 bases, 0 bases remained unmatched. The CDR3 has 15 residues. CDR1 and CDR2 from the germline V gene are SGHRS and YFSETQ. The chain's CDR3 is CASSLGTGGYNEQFF. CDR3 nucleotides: TGCGCCAGCAGCTTGGGGACAGGGGGCTACAATGAGCAGTTCTTC. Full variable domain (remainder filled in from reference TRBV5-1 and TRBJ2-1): KAGVTQTPRYLIKTRGQQVTLSCSPISGHRSVSWYQQTPGQGLQFLFEYFSETQRNKGNFPGRFSGRQFSNSRSEMNVSTLELGDSALYLCASSLGTGGYNEQFFGPGTRLTVL.

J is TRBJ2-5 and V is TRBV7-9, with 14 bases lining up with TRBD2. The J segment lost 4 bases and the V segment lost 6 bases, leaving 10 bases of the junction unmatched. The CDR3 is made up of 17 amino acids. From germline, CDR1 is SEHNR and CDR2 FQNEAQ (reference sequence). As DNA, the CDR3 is TGTGCCAGCAGACCCCCCGGGACTAGCGGGGGTGGAGAGACCCAGTACTTC. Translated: CASRPPGTSGGGETQYF.

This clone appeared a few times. The CDR3 loop is CASSKATGTEQAANYTF. The CDR3 DNA is TGTGCCAGCAGCAAAGCGACAGGGACGGAACAAGCGGCGAACTACACCTTC. The genes are TRBV21-1 and TRBJ1-2; TRBD1 is the table's D call, not checked against the DNA. TRBV21-1 constitutes a pseudogene. This CDR3 is 17 amino acids long.

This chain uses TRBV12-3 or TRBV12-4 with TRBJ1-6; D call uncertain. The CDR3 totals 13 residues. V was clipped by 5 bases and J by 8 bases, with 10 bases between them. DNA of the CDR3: TGTGCCAGCAGTGGGGAGGTGGATTCACCCCTCCACTTT. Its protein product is CASSGEVDSPLHF.

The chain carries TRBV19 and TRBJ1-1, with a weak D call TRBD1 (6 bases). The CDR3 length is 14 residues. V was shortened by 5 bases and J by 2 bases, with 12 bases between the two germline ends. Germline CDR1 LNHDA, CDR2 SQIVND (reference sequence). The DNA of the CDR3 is TGTGCCAGTAGTGCCTTGGACAGAAACACTGAAGCTTTCTTT. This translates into CASSALDRNTEAFF.

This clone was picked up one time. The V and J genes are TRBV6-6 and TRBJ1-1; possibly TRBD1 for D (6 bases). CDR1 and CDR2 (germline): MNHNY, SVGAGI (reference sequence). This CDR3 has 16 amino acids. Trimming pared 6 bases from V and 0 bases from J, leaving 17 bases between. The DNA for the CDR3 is TGTGCCAGCAGCCCCTCTCAGGGGCGCGTGAACACTGAAGCTTTCTTT. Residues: CASSPSQGRVNTEAFF.

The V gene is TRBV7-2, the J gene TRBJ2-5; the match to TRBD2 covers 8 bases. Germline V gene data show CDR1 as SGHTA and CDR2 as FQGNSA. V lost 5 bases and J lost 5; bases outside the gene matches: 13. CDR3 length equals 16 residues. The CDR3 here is CASSPTYSGGGETQYF. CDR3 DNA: TGTGCCAGCAGCCCCACTTACTCGGGGGGGGGTGAGACCCAGTACTTC.

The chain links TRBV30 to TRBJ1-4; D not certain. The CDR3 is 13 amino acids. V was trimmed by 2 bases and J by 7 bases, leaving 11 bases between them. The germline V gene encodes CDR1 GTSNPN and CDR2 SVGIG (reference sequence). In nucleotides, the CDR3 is TGTGCCTGGAGTCAATGGGAGGGTGAAAAACTGTTTTTT. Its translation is CAWSQWEGEKLFF.

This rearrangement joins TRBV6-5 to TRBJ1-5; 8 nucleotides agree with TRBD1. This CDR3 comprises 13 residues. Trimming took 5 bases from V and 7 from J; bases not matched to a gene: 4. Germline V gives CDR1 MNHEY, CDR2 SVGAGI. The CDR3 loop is CASSRQGLQPQHF. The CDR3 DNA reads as TGTGCCAGCAGTAGACAGGGGTTGCAGCCCCAGCATTTT.

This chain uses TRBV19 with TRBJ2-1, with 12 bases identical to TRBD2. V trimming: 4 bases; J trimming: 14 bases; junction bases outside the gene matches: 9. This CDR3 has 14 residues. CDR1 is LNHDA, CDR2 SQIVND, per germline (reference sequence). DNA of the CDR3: TGTGCCAGTAGTACCCAATCTAGCGGGGGGGAAAAGTTCTTC. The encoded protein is CASSTQSSGGEKFF. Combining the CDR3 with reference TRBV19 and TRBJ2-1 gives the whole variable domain DGGITQSPKYLFRKEGQNVTLSCEQNLNHDAMYWYRQDPGQGLRLIYYSQIVNDFQKGDIAEGYSVSREKKESFPLTVTSAQKNPTAFYLCASSTQSSGGEKFFGPGTRLTVL.